The present T cell receptor (beta chain) was sequenced within a study of shared clonotypes between healthy human individuals. The study, taken as a whole, reports: Across subsets, estimated richness was generally greater for naive than for memory populations.

When replicate PCRs were run on sorted subsets, they used roughly 0.2 ug DNA, 28,000 or so T cell genomes. Under the authors' procedure: ImmunoSEQ output held junction-only sequences without quality scores, so filtering differed. Profiling relied on immunoSEQ multiplex PCR, and the TCRdb table lists in-frame clones only, not all of them. V, J and clone size are those of that table, while D and trimming were read from the DNA. The table has over 1.5 million clones, 95% to 99% seen once. On this clone itself: The antigen is not known. The same CDR3 arises from other DNA sequences in this sample as well.

Naive CD45RA+ and memory CD45RA-negative subsets were split from CD4+ cells. There are 13 residues in the CDR3. Trimming stripped 5 bases from V and 4 bases from J, with 9 bases between. Germline CDR1 and CDR2: MDHEN and SYDVKM. The clonotype comes from a man aged 25 to 40 in good health. Material for sequencing was naive CD4+ T cells sorted from blood. As for subset: CD45RA+ positively selected. The V gene is TRBV28, the J gene TRBJ2-1; D is possibly TRBD1 (5 bases). For the CDR3, the DNA is TGTGCCAGCAGTGGAACAGGATACAATGAGCAGTTCTTC. It specifies CASSGTGYNEQFF.